These 13 T cell receptor beta chains were all obtained from the same sample, sequenced in a study of T cells in Graves' hyperthyroidism and ophthalmopathy. Amplified TCR beta CDR3 regions derived from RNA transcripts. Carried out on the TCR CDR3, a first-round RT-PCR used the HTBI primer set. TCRdb ran MiXCR on the multiplex PCR reads and lists one entry per CDR3 protein. The sample records under 40,000 distinct CDR3 sequences, roughly half being singletons. The sample comprised blood. These receptors came from a woman between 35 and 50 years old with Graves' ophthalmopathy.

In its sample, this clonotype was seen a few times. The chain combines TRBV4-3 with TRBJ1-4; TRBD1 agrees at 7 bases. Trimming cost V 0 bases and J 10 bases; bases outside gene matches: 11. The CDR3 sequence is 16 residues long. Germline-derived CDR1 and CDR2 are LGHNA and YSLEER. Here the CDR3 reads CASSQDGPGGVGKLFF. In nucleotides, the CDR3 is TGCGCCAGCAGCCAAGATGGGCCAGGGGGAGTGGGAAAACTGTTTTTT.

The chain couples TRBV20-1 to TRBJ2-5; TRBD1 is a possible D gene (6 bases). With 1 base removed from V and 1 base from J, the gap between germline ends came to 7 bases. CDR3 length: 13 amino acids. The germline V gene encodes CDR1 DFQATT and CDR2 SNEGSKA (reference sequence). The DNA for the CDR3 is TGCAGTGCTAGAGGAGGGGGCCAAGAGACCCAGTACTTC. Protein product: CSARGGGQETQYF.

This clonotype has at least ten counts. The chain joins TRBV20-1 to TRBJ1-5, with 8 positions matching TRBD1. The CDR3 consists of 18 residues. CDR1 and CDR2 (germline): DFQATT, SNEGSKA (reference sequence). J gave up 2 bases and V 1 base, and 13 bases lay outside the gene matches. CDR3 nucleotide sequence: TGCAGTGCTAGAGTCGCCGGACAGGGTGGATGGGGCAATCAGCCCCAGCATTTT. Translating gives CSARVAGQGGWGNQPQHF.

V gene TRBV6-4 combines with J gene TRBJ2-7; either TRBD1 or TRBD2 may supply D (5 bases each). Germline CDR1 MRHNA, CDR2 SNTAGT. Trimming took 3 bases from V and 5 from J, leaving 20 bases between them. The CDR3 consists of 16 residues. The CDR3 coding sequence is TGTGCCAGCAGTGAAGAGGGCTCTGGGGCCAGGAACGAGCAGTACTTC. Its protein is CASSEEGSGARNEQYF.

This clonotype was seen repeatedly, ten times or more. The V and J genes are TRBV6-1 and TRBJ2-6; D not certain. Germline loops: CDR1 MNHNS, CDR2 SASEGT. The CDR3 is 15 residues long. Trimming removed 6 bases at V and 0 bases at J, with 9 bases between. CDR3 loop: CASRIQSSGANVLTF. In DNA, the CDR3 is TGTGCCAGCAGGATTCAGAGCTCTGGGGCCAACGTCCTGACTTTC.

The chain combines TRBV9 with TRBJ1-3; TRBD1 aligns across 8 bases. Germline-derived CDR1 and CDR2 are SGDLS and YYNGEE. V shed 4 bases and J 5 bases; nucleotides not matched to a gene: 11. The CDR3 has 16 residues. DNA for the CDR3: TGTGCCAGCAGCCAAGAGACCAGGGGGCCCAGAAACACCATATATTTT. The encoded protein is CASSQETRGPRNTIYF.

This clonotype was recorded many times. The rearrangement links TRBV5-1 to TRBJ2-7, with TRBD1 identical over 9 bases. The CDR3 contains 18 residues. Germline assignment: CDR1 SGHRS and CDR2 YFSETQ. The V segment lost 4 bases and the J segment 6 bases; nucleotides outside the gene matches: 20. The CDR3 DNA reads as TGCGCCAGCAGCCCAGCTCCTTGGGCGGGGACAGGGTTGGTCGAGCAGTACTTC. This encodes CASSPAPWAGTGLVEQYF.

As to this clonotype: No conserved phenylalanine or tryptophan ends this CDR3, so it is likely a read error. No DNA is shown, since the ends of the CDR3 on it are uncertain; the CDR3 is the one TCRdb lists. The rearrangement joins TRBV11-2 to TRBJ1-2. The CDR3 spans 14 amino acids, including both terminal residues. Germline CDR1 SGHAT, CDR2 FQNNGV. The CDR3 region is CASSLEVGSRGHTS.

Worth noting for this clonotype: A much larger clone sits a single nucleotide away, making a read error possible. The rearrangement links TRBV27 to TRBJ2-3, with D unresolved. Trimming removed 3 bases at V and 0 bases at J, with 4 bases between. Germline loops: CDR1 MNHEY, CDR2 SMNVEV (reference sequence). The CDR3 consists of 13 residues. CDR3: CASSFSSTDTQYF. The CDR3 DNA reads as TGTGCCAGCAGTTTCTCTAGCACAGATACGCAGTATTTT.

The table lists this clonotype with many counts. The CDR3 reads CASSQGLAVGELFF. The CDR3 nucleotides read TGTGCCAGCAGCCAAGGGCTAGCGGTCGGGGAGCTGTTTTTT. The J gene is TRBJ2-2, the V gene TRBV14, with TRBD2 matching over 7 bases. This CDR3 comprises 14 residues. CDR1 is SGHDN and CDR2 is FVKESK in the germline V gene. After removal of 1 base from V and 7 bases from J, the junction contained 3 bases not matched to a gene.

The chain uses TRBV2 and TRBJ2-1; the match to TRBD1 covers 8 bases. V trimming: 2 bases; J trimming: 0 bases; junction bases outside the gene matches: 6. CDR3 length: 17 amino acids. The germline V gene encodes CDR1 SNHLY and CDR2 FYNNEI. This CDR3 reads CASSETGTGRSYNEQFF. The CDR3 nucleotides are TGTGCCAGCAGTGAAACCGGGACAGGACGCTCCTACAATGAGCAGTTCTTC.

The rearrangement joins TRBV7-3 to TRBJ2-7; D is ambiguous. There are 13 residues in the CDR3. V lost 0 bases to trimming and J lost 6 bases, with 9 bases between them. Germline V lookup: CDR1 SGHTA, CDR2 FQGTGA. The CDR3 DNA is TGTGCCAGCAGCTTAACGAAACAGTCCGAGCAGTACTTC. Translation: CASSLTKQSEQYF.

This clonotype was picked up a small number of times. The chain joins TRBV29-1 to TRBJ2-7, with 9 bases lining up with TRBD1. CDR1 is SQVTM and CDR2 is ANQGSEA in the germline V gene. V lost 4 bases and J lost 7; bases outside the gene matches: 14. This CDR3 is built from 15 residues. The CDR3 is CSVGGGDRAVREQYF. CDR3 coding DNA: TGCAGCGTTGGAGGGGGGGACAGGGCTGTGAGGGAGCAGTACTTC.